Following are 9 T cell receptor beta chains from one sample sequenced in a study of molecular identifiers for immune sequencing clone quantification. One entry per CDR3 protein, called by TCRdb with MiXCR from the PCR reads. The data show approximately 500,000 distinct CDR3 sequences, around a fifth seen once. The sample was naive CD8+ T cells from blood, with Jurkat cell RNA spiked in. The sample's subset: FACS-sorted CD8+CD4-CCR7+CD45RA+ naive T cells. The source is a human donor in good health. Some libraries in this study had Jurkat cell RNA spiked in.

This clonotype was detected ten times or more. The chain carries TRBV6-2 or TRBV6-3 and TRBJ1-1, with a tentative D call TRBD1 (6 bases). CDR1 is MNHEY, CDR2 SVGEGT, per germline. Trimming took 6 bases from V and 1 from J, leaving 15 bases between them. The CDR3 length is 15 residues. Here the CDR3 reads CASSSYTGKNTEAFF. CDR3 in DNA: TGTGCCAGCAGCTCATATACAGGGAAGAACACTGAAGCTTTCTTT.

This clonotype was counted between two and nine times. The V gene is TRBV20-1, the J gene TRBJ1-2, with D maybe TRBD1 (5 bases). CDR3 length: 11 amino acids. Germline assignment: CDR1 DFQATT and CDR2 SNEGSKA (reference sequence). V lost 7 bases to trimming and J lost 6 bases, with 12 bases between them. For the CDR3, the DNA is TGCAGTGTCTCTCCAGGGAATGGCTACACCTTC. Translation gives CSVSPGNGYTF.

In its sample, this clonotype was seen many times. V and J are TRBV20-1 and TRBJ2-7; D unclear. This CDR3 spans 12 amino acids. Germline V lookup: CDR1 DFQATT, CDR2 SNEGSKA (reference sequence). V shed 3 bases and J shed 8 bases, with 14 bases lying between them. The CDR3 DNA sequence: TGCAGTGCTAGTGATCTAGATCTTCAGCAGTACTTC. Encoded protein: CSASDLDLQQYF.

At least ten counts were recorded for this clonotype. The CDR3 does not end in the conserved phenylalanine or tryptophan, so this is likely a read error. The limits of the CDR3 on the DNA are not certain, so only TCRdb's listed CDR3 is given. The chain employs TRBV29-1 and TRBJ1-2; the table names TRBD1, a call not compared with the DNA. The germline V gene has CDR1 SQVTM and CDR2 ANQGSEA. The CDR3 adds up to 8 amino acids, both ends counted. CDR3 sequence reads: CSVESGQL.

The table lists this clonotype with many counts. V gene TRBV5-1 combines with J gene TRBJ1-1; 8 positions match TRBD1. Looked up from germline, CDR1 is SGHRS and CDR2 is YFSETQ. Germline trimming cut 4 bases from V and 4 bases from J; bases unmatched to any gene: 6. The CDR3 consists of 14 residues. The CDR3 spells CASSALTGVTEAFF. The CDR3 DNA sequence: TGCGCCAGCAGCGCCCTGACAGGGGTCACTGAAGCTTTCTTT. Full variable domain (rest looked up from reference TRBV5-1 and TRBJ1-1): KAGVTQTPRYLIKTRGQQVTLSCSPISGHRSVSWYQQTPGQGLQFLFEYFSETQRNKGNFPGRFSGRQFSNSRSEMNVSTLELGDSALYLCASSALTGVTEAFFGQGTRLTVV.

This clonotype has a handful of counts. Relative to the germline gene, one junction end is altered; a read error may explain this. The chain uses TRBV4-3 and TRBJ2-3; 14 positions match TRBD2. Germline V gives CDR1 LGHNA, CDR2 YSLEER. The CDR3 length is 17 residues. CDR3 protein: CGSSQGLAGGLTDTQYF. Written as DNA, the CDR3 is TGCGGCAGCAGCCAAGGACTAGCGGGAGGCCTCACAGATACGCAGTATTTT.

Comment on this clonotype: This sequence may be a read error, since a much larger clone differs from it by one base. V usage is TRBV20-1 and J usage is TRBJ2-7, with D possibly being TRBD1 (5 bases). The CDR3 contains 14 residues. CDR1 is DFQATT and CDR2 is SNEGSKA in the germline V gene (reference sequence). The DNA for the CDR3 is TGCAGTGCTGAGGTTTTAGACAGCTCCTACGAGCAGTGCTTC. It yields the protein CSAEVLDSSYEQCF.

The chain employs TRBV6-2 or TRBV6-3 and TRBJ2-7; no reliable D call. Germline V gene sequence: CDR1 MNHEY, CDR2 SVGEGT. Trimming cost V 10 bases and J 2 bases, with 12 bases left between them. The CDR3 is made up of 12 amino acids. This CDR3 is CATSGPPYEQYF. DNA for the CDR3: TGTGCCACCTCAGGACCCCCCTACGAGCAGTACTTC.

Ten or more counts support this clonotype. The gene calls are TRBV20-1 and TRBJ2-1; D unresolved. The ends were cut back, 5 bases at V and 9 bases at J, with 8 bases in the middle. Germline CDR1 and CDR2: DFQATT and SNEGSKA (reference sequence). This CDR3 region has 10 residues. The CDR3 DNA follows: TGCAGTGCTGCATACGGTGAGCAGTTCTTC. It translates to CSAAYGEQFF.